The clone carrying this TCR beta chain appeared a single time. This sample is drawn from a study of shared clonotypes between healthy human individuals. CDR1 and CDR2 (germline): SGHTA, FQGNSA. This CDR3 is built from 16 residues. J gave up 2 bases and V 5 bases, and 11 bases lay outside the gene matches. The deep-level immunoSEQ assay was used. The data were produced by immunoSEQ multiplex PCR, yet TCRdb's version contains in-frame clones alone and is incomplete. The sample holds about 1.5 million clones; 98% are singletons and the top ten take around 0.45%. Sequenced sample: naive CD4+ T cells sorted from blood. Subset described: CD45RA+ positively selected. The TCR originated in a man aged 25-45 years in good health. The rearrangement links TRBV7-2 to TRBJ2-7, with 8 bases identical to TRBD2. The CDR3 loop is CASSPESGRATYEQYF. CDR3 DNA: TGTGCCAGCAGCCCCGAGAGCGGGAGAGCCACCTACGAGCAGTACTTC.